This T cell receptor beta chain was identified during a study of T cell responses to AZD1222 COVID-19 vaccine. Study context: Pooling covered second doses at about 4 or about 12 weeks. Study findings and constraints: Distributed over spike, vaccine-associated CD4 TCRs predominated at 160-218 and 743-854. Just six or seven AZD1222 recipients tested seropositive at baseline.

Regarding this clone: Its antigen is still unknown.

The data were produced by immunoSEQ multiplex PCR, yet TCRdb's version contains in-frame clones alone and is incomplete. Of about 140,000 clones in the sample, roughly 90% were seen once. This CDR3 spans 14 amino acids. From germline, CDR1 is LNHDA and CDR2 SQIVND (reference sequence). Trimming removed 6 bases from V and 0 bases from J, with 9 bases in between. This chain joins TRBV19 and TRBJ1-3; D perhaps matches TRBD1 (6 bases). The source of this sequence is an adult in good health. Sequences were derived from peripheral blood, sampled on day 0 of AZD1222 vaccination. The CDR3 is CASSGQISGNTIYF. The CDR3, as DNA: TGTGCCAGTAGCGGACAGATCTCTGGAAACACCATATATTTT.